This T cell receptor beta chain was documented in a study of ipilimumab plus nivolumab after autologous stem cell transplantation. The wider study: Myeloma patients were high-risk transplant-naive or relapsed within 3 years of first autologous transplant.

V lost 6 bases and J lost 4; bases outside the gene matches: 4. CDR1 is SNHLY and CDR2 is FYNNEI in the germline V gene. The CDR3 runs 13 residues. Sequenced by immunoSEQ multiplex PCR; TCRdb stores in-frame clones only, minus some. The repertoire consists of over 10,000 clones, with more than 60% occurring once and the leading ten covering more than 9.5%. Starting 14 to 28 days after autologous transplant, ipilimumab 1 mg/kg was given. Patients received nivolumab 3 mg/kg at weeks 1, 4, 7, 10, then fortnightly to week 26. This sequence was found in a male donor with multiple myeloma. The chain employs TRBV2 and TRBJ2-7, with TRBD1 matching 9 bases. The material sequenced was PBMCs, taken in a trial of ipilimumab plus nivolumab as post-transplant consolidation. The CDR3 region is CASSVQGAYEQYF. In DNA form, the CDR3 reads TGTGCCAGCAGCGTACAGGGGGCTTACGAGCAGTACTTC.